These 12 T cell receptor beta chains originate from one sample sequenced in a study of T cell repertoires in ileal Crohn's disease. Described time point: proximal margin of the surgical specimen (macroscopically non-inflamed). Using immunoSEQ multiplex PCR, the repertoire was profiled, and TCRdb retains in-frame clones only, with some absent. The data contain just under 2,000 clones, roughly 87% of them singletons. The sample comprised ileal tissue. These receptors were taken from an adult with Crohn's disease.

This chain uses TRBV25-1 with TRBJ2-1; 12 nucleotides match TRBD2. The ends lost 2 bases at V and 9 bases at J; junction bases unmatched: 2. The CDR3 length is 14 residues. The V gene's germline CDR1 is MGHDK and CDR2 SYGVNS. The CDR3 loop is CASSERLAGVEQFF. The DNA for the CDR3 is TGTGCCAGCAGTGAAAGACTAGCGGGAGTTGAGCAGTTCTTC.

This clone was seen a handful of times. The chain combines TRBV6-1 with TRBJ1-2; the D gene is possibly TRBD1 (6 bases). The CDR3 is 14 amino acids. Trimming pared 6 bases from V and 8 bases from J, leaving 19 bases between. Germline lookup yields CDR1 MNHNS and CDR2 SASEGT. CDR3 nucleotides: TGTGCCAGCAGAGCAGGGCCCAGCGGGGGCGGCTACACCTTC. This gives the protein CASRAGPSGGGYTF.

The chain employs TRBV29-1 and TRBJ1-1; D perhaps matches TRBD1 (5 bases). The CDR3 runs 14 residues. Germline V gene lookup returns CDR1 SQVTM and CDR2 ANQGSEA. Trimming took 4 bases from V and 0 from J, leaving 12 bases between them. DNA for the CDR3: TGCAGCGTTGGATCAGGGAACATGAACACTGAAGCTTTCTTT. As protein: CSVGSGNMNTEAFF.

The chain joins TRBV7-2 to TRBJ2-5, with TRBD2 matching 12 bases. This CDR3 region has 15 residues. The germline CDR1 and CDR2 sequences are SGHTA and FQGNSA. Trimming at V came to 6 bases and at J to 1 base, leaving 3 bases not matched to a gene. The CDR3 DNA sequence: TGTGCCAGCAGAGGACTAGCGGGGACCCAAGAGACCCAGTACTTC. Its translation: CASRGLAGTQETQYF.

This clone has just one count. In DNA form, the CDR3 reads TGTGCCACCACCGACGGTGTATCTGAAGCTTTCTTT. Encoded protein: CATTDGVSEAFF. The chain recombines TRBV15 with TRBJ1-1; D ambiguous. The CDR3 sequence is 12 residues long. Per germline, CDR1 LNHNV and CDR2 YYDKDF (reference sequence). V shed 7 bases and J shed 6 bases, with 12 bases lying between them. Complete variable domain (other parts from reference TRBV15 and TRBJ1-1): DAMVIQNPRYQVTQFGKPVTLSCSQTLNHNVMYWYQQKSSQAPKLLFHYYDKDFNNEADTPDNFQSRRPNTSFCFLDIRSPGLGDTAMYLCATTDGVSEAFFGQGTRLTVV.

The chain combines TRBV19 with TRBJ1-5; the D gene is possibly TRBD1 (6 bases). This CDR3 has 15 residues. Trimming took 5 bases from V and 5 from J, leaving 16 bases between them. Per germline, CDR1 LNHDA and CDR2 SQIVND (reference sequence). The CDR3 reads CASSPMDRKYQPQHF. DNA for the CDR3: TGTGCCAGTAGTCCCATGGACAGAAAGTATCAGCCCCAGCATTTT. The complete variable domain, with remaining parts taken from reference TRBV19 and TRBJ1-5, reads DGGITQSPKYLFRKEGQNVTLSCEQNLNHDAMYWYRQDPGQGLRLIYYSQIVNDFQKGDIAEGYSVSREKKESFPLTVTSAQKNPTAFYLCASSPMDRKYQPQHFGDGTRLSIL.

The chain recombines TRBV4-1 with TRBJ1-2, with unresolved D. The CDR3 runs to 15 residues. Germline-derived CDR1 and CDR2 are MGHRA and YSYEKL. The V and J ends lost 0 bases and 6 bases respectively, with 14 bases between them. CDR3 DNA sequence: TGCGCCAGCAGCCAAGACTTTACGGGCGAACATGGCTACACCTTC. Protein product: CASSQDFTGEHGYTF.

The J gene is TRBJ2-5, the V gene TRBV7-8; D possibly corresponds to TRBD1 (6 bases). The CDR3 is 13 residues long. Germline V gene data show CDR1 as SGHVS and CDR2 as FQNEAQ. V was shortened by 1 base and J by 5 bases, with 8 bases between the two germline ends. The CDR3 nucleotides read TGTGCCAGCAGCTTAGGGGGGCTGGAGACCCAGTACTTC. It specifies CASSLGGLETQYF.

The rearrangement joins TRBV21-1 to TRBJ1-3. TRBV21-1 is reported as a pseudogene. This CDR3 comprises 17 residues. CDR3 amino acids: CASSTGGDSSSGNTIYF. As DNA, the CDR3 is TGTGCCAGCAGCACCGGAGGGGACTCCTCCTCTGGAAACACCATATATTTT.

This clone was recorded only once. The chain couples TRBV28 to TRBJ2-5; 15 nucleotides line up with TRBD2. CDR3 length: 16 amino acids. With 3 bases clipped from V and 3 bases from J, the junction kept 2 bases outside the gene matches. Per germline, CDR1 MDHEN and CDR2 SYDVKM. The CDR3 sequence: CASSFGTSGGKETQYF. The CDR3 nucleotides are TGTGCCAGCAGTTTCGGGACTAGCGGGGGGAAAGAGACCCAGTACTTC.

The rearrangement joins TRBV6-6 to TRBJ1-3; D may be TRBD1 (6 bases). Per the germline V gene, CDR1 is MNHNY and CDR2 is SVGAGI (reference sequence). This CDR3 region has 15 residues. V lost 10 bases, J lost 4 bases, and 20 bases lay in between. The CDR3 protein is CATQYEGRGGNTIYF. In DNA, the CDR3 is TGTGCCACCCAATATGAGGGCAGGGGAGGAAACACCATATATTTT.

The rearrangement links TRBV4-1 to TRBJ2-3; possibly TRBD1 or TRBD2 for D (5 bases each). The CDR3 spans 14 residues. V gave up 2 bases and J gave up 1 base, with 7 bases separating them. Germline V gives CDR1 MGHRA, CDR2 YSYEKL. CDR3 amino acids: CASSQLGGTDTQYF. In DNA form, the CDR3 reads TGCGCCAGCAGCCAATTGGGGGGCACAGATACGCAGTATTTT.